A single sample gave rise to the 18 T cell receptor beta chains below, sequenced in a study of vaccination and CD4 T cells after COVID-19. For these receptors, no antigen is known. Sample treatment: roughly ten-day PBMC culture with coronavirus spike peptide pools or control peptides (ViraFEST assay). The assay that was used to sequence DNA from cultured CD4+ T cells was the Oncomine TCR Beta short-read assay. MiXCR, applied by TCRdb to the PCR reads, yields one record per CDR3 protein. The sample lists 4,000 to 4,500 distinct CDR3 sequences, 21% occurring once. The source material was CD4+ T cells from blood, cultured in vitro. Receptors originate from a human donor who had recovered from COVID-19.

The chain is built from TRBV12-3 or TRBV12-4 and TRBJ2-3; D unclear. This CDR3 region has 12 residues. V was pared by 5 bases and J by 11 bases, with 14 bases between. Written as DNA, the CDR3 is TGTGCCAGCAGTACTGCCACGTTCAGGCAGTATTTT. It specifies CASSTATFRQYF.

This clonotype was found a few times. This rearrangement joins TRBV7-9 to TRBJ2-5; D is possibly TRBD2 (6 bases). This CDR3 comprises 15 residues. Between the trimmed V and J ends, which lost 5 bases and 2 bases, there was a span of 15 bases. From germline, CDR1 is SEHNR and CDR2 FQNEAQ (reference sequence). CDR3 sequence: CASSADRGTQETQYF. The CDR3 coding sequence is TGTGCCAGCAGCGCAGACAGAGGGACTCAAGAGACCCAGTACTTC.

The V call is TRBV7-9, the J call TRBJ1-1; D is uncertain. The length of the CDR3 is 14 residues. V dropped 2 bases and J dropped 0 bases, with 7 bases sitting between them. Looked up from germline, CDR1 is SEHNR and CDR2 is FQNEAQ (reference sequence). CDR3 bases: TGTGCCAGCAGCTTACCTAGGATGAACACTGAAGCTTTCTTT. This gives the protein CASSLPRMNTEAFF.

The table lists this clonotype with a few counts. V is TRBV7-3 and J is TRBJ2-3, with D perhaps matching TRBD2 (7 bases). Germline values: CDR1 SGHTA, CDR2 FQGTGA. V was pared by 6 bases and J by 0 bases, with 13 bases between. The CDR3 consists of 15 residues. The CDR3 region is CASSTGGRSTDTQYF. The CDR3 DNA reads as TGTGCCAGCAGTACGGGGGGCCGGAGCACAGATACGCAGTATTTT.

Judged by abundance, this clonotype is large. The chain carries TRBV6-1 and TRBJ1-1; D ambiguous. The CDR3 runs 13 residues. With 5 bases removed from V and 3 bases from J, the gap between germline ends came to 10 bases. Germline CDR1 is MNHNS and CDR2 is SASEGT. This CDR3 is CASSRFRDTEAFF. In DNA, the CDR3 is TGTGCCAGCAGTAGATTTCGGGACACTGAAGCTTTCTTT.

Within the sample, this clonotype is medium-sized (0.01 to 0.1%). This chain joins TRBV10-1 and TRBJ1-1; D gene ambiguous. CDR3 length: 13 amino acids. Per the germline V gene, CDR1 is WNHNN and CDR2 is SYGVQD (reference sequence). Trimming stripped 2 bases from V and 0 bases from J, with 4 bases between. CDR3 protein: CASSEKLNTEAFF. The CDR3 nucleotides are TGCGCCAGCAGTGAGAAACTGAACACTGAAGCTTTCTTT.

This clonotype was seen a few times. The chain joins TRBV30 to TRBJ2-2; D is unclear. The germline V and J ends were trimmed by 4 bases and 6 bases, with 9 bases remaining between them. The CDR3 loop spans 12 amino acids. CDR1 and CDR2 from the germline V gene are GTSNPN and SVGIG (reference sequence). CDR3 sequence: CAWNTGPGELFF. The CDR3 nucleotides read TGTGCCTGGAACACGGGCCCCGGGGAGCTGTTTTTT.

This clonotype is deemed medium-sized. This sequence joins TRBV6-1 and TRBJ1-2; possibly TRBD1 for D (6 bases). This CDR3 has 13 residues. Germline CDR1 is MNHNS and CDR2 is SASEGT. Trimming removed 5 bases at V and 5 bases at J, with 12 bases between. CDR3 coding DNA: TGTGCCAGCAGTCGCGGACAGATATATGGCTACACCTTC. Protein: CASSRGQIYGYTF.

The chain links TRBV30 to TRBJ2-6; D call uncertain. The ends were cut back, 4 bases at V and 4 bases at J, with 17 bases in the middle. The CDR3 contains 16 residues. Germline lookup yields CDR1 GTSNPN and CDR2 SVGIG (reference sequence). The CDR3 sequence: CAWTGLTAGGANVLTF. In DNA form, the CDR3 reads TGTGCCTGGACAGGATTAACCGCTGGCGGGGCCAACGTCCTGACTTTC. The variable domain in full, completed from reference TRBV30 and TRBJ2-6, reads SQTIHQWPATLVQPVGSPLSLECTVEGTSNPNLYWYRQAAGRGLQLLFYSVGIGQISSEVPQNLSASRPQDRQFILSSKKLLLSDSGFYLCAWTGLTAGGANVLTFGAGSRLTVL.

The chain couples TRBV2 to TRBJ2-5, with 11 positions matching TRBD2. CDR1 is SNHLY and CDR2 is FYNNEI in the germline V gene. This CDR3 region has 15 residues. V lost 4 bases and J lost 4; bases outside the gene matches: 5. CDR3 in DNA: TGTGCCAGCAGTGTGCTAGCGGGGGGAGCAGAGACCCAGTACTTC. It codes for CASSVLAGGAETQYF.

This clonotype was recorded once. V gene TRBV30 combines with J gene TRBJ1-3; D not certain. Germline V lookup: CDR1 GTSNPN, CDR2 SVGIG (reference sequence). The CDR3 contains 12 residues. Trimming removed 5 bases from V and 0 bases from J, with 5 bases in between. CDR3 region: CAWSDSGNTIYF. Written as DNA, the CDR3 is TGTGCCTGGTCGGACTCTGGAAACACCATATATTTT.

This clonotype appeared a few times. The gene calls are TRBV5-4 and TRBJ1-5; the D gene is possibly TRBD1 (5 bases). The CDR3 contains 13 residues. Trimming took 5 bases from V and 8 from J, leaving 14 bases between them. Germline V gene data show CDR1 as SGHNT and CDR2 as YYREEE (reference sequence). The CDR3 reads CASSVAGGEPQHF. The CDR3 coding sequence is TGTGCCAGCAGTGTCGCAGGAGGGGAGCCCCAGCATTTT. The variable domain in full, completed from reference TRBV5-4 and TRBJ1-5, reads ETGVTQSPTHLIKTRGQQVTLRCSSQSGHNTVSWYQQALGQGPQFIFQYYREEENGRGNFPPRFSGLQFPNYSSELNVNALELDDSALYLCASSVAGGEPQHFGDGTRLSIL.

The chain uses TRBV12-3 or TRBV12-4 and TRBJ2-7, with 11 bases aligning to TRBD1. This CDR3 has 15 amino acids. The junction had 6 bases not matched to a gene; V was cut back by 6 bases and J by 2 bases. In DNA form, the CDR3 reads TGTGCCAGCAGCCGTCGGACAGGGGGCACCTACGAGCAGTACTTC. It encodes CASSRRTGGTYEQYF.

V gene TRBV3-1 combines with J gene TRBJ1-3; 8 bases map to TRBD1. Germline CDR1 reads LGHDT; CDR2 reads YNNKEL (reference sequence). The CDR3 is 14 amino acids. J was trimmed by 5 bases and V by 4 bases; bases with no gene match: 4. CDR3 sequence: CASSLGQGRNTIYF. The CDR3, as DNA: TGTGCCAGCAGCCTCGGACAGGGCAGAAACACCATATATTTT.

This clonotype was picked up a small number of times. The genes are TRBV5-6 and TRBJ2-7; D not certain. V lost 0 bases and J lost 3, with 10 bases in between. Looked up from germline, CDR1 is SGHDT and CDR2 is YYEEEE. This CDR3 has 14 amino acids. CDR3 residues: CASSLGGYSYEQYF. CDR3 nucleotide sequence: TGTGCCAGCAGCTTGGGTGGGTATAGCTACGAGCAGTACTTC.

The chain combines TRBV20-1 with TRBJ2-1; 7 bases map to TRBD2. CDR1 and CDR2 from the germline V gene are DFQATT and SNEGSKA (reference sequence). Losses at the gene ends were 6 bases for V and 4 bases for J; bases not matched to a gene: 9. The CDR3 contains 14 residues. This chain's CDR3 is CSAVGSGVYNEQFF. The CDR3 DNA reads TGCAGTGCCGTAGGAAGCGGGGTTTACAATGAGCAGTTCTTC.

This clonotype was observed a handful of times. The rearrangement joins TRBV20-1 to TRBJ1-1; perhaps TRBD1 as D (6 bases). Per germline, CDR1 DFQATT and CDR2 SNEGSKA (reference sequence). Trimming stripped 3 bases from V and 4 bases from J, with 21 bases between. CDR3 length: 16 residues. The CDR3 reads CSASPGVGGPGTEAFF. The CDR3, as DNA: TGCAGTGCTAGCCCGGGGGTTGGGGGGCCGGGCACTGAAGCTTTCTTT.

V and J are TRBV20-1 and TRBJ2-7, with D perhaps matching TRBD1 (6 bases). The CDR3 loop spans 12 amino acids. The V and J ends lost 6 bases and 3 bases respectively, with 12 bases between them. Germline V gene data show CDR1 as DFQATT and CDR2 as SNEGSKA (reference sequence). The CDR3 coding sequence is TGCAGTGCCCAGCACAGGGACTACGAGCAGTACTTC. Translating gives CSAQHRDYEQYF.